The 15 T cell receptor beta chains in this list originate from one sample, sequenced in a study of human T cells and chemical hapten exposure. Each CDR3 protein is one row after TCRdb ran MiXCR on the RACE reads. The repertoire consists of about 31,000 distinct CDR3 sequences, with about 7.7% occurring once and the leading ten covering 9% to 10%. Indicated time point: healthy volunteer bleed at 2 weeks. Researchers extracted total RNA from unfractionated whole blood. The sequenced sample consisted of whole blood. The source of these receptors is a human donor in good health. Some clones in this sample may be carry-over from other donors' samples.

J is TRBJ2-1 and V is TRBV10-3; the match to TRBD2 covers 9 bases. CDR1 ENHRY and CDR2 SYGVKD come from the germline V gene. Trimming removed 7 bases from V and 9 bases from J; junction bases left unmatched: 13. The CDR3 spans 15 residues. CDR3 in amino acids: CAITAGTSSAGEQFF. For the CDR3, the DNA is TGTGCCATCACGGCCGGGACTAGCTCAGCCGGTGAGCAGTTCTTC.

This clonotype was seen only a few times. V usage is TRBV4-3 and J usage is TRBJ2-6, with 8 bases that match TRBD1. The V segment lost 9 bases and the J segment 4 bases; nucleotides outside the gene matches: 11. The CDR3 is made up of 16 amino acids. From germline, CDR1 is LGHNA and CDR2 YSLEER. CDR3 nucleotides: TGCGCCAGTCGACAGGGGCTAGCTTCCGGGGCCAACGTCCTGACTTTC. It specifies CASRQGLASGANVLTF.

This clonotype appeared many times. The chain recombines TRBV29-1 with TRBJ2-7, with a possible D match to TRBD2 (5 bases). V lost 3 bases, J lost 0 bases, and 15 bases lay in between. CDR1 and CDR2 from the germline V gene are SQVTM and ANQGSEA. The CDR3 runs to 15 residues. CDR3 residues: CSVESAGGSSYEQYF. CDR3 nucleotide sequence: TGCAGCGTTGAGTCTGCGGGTGGGAGCTCCTACGAGCAGTACTTC.

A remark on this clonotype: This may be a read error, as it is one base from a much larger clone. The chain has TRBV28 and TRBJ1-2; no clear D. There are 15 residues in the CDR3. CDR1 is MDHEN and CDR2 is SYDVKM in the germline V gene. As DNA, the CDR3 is TGTGCCAGCAGTTTTGCTGGTATCGCTAACTATGGCGACACCTTC. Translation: CASSFAGIANYGDTF.

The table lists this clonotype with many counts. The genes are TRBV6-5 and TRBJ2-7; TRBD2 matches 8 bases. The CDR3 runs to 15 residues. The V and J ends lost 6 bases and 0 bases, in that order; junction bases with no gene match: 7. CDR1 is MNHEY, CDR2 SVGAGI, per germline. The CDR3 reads CASRRRTSTSYEQYF. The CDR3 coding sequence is TGTGCCAGCAGGAGACGGACTAGCACCTCCTACGAGCAGTACTTC.

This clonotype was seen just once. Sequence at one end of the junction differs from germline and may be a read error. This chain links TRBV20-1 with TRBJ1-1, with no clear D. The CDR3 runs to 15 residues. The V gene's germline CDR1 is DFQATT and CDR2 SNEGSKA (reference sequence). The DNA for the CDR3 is TGCAGTGCTAGAGATCCGCTCTCCGGAGGCGTTGAAGCTTACTTT. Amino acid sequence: CSARDPLSGGVEAYF.

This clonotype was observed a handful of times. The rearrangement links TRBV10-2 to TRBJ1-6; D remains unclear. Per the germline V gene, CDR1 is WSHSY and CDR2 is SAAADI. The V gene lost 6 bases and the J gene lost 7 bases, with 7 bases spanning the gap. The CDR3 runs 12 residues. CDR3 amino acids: CASRQLNSPLHF. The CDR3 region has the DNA TGCGCCAGCAGACAGCTCAATTCACCCCTCCACTTT.

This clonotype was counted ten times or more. CDR3 sequence (DNA): TGTGCCAGCAGCTCCCCTTCGGATCCGGAGCACTATGGCTACACCTTC. Translated, it gives CASSSPSDPEHYGYTF. The chain joins TRBV7-2 to TRBJ1-2; D call uncertain. The CDR3 length is 16 residues. CDR1 and CDR2 (germline): SGHTA, FQGNSA. V gave up 4 bases and J gave up 3 bases, with 18 bases separating them.

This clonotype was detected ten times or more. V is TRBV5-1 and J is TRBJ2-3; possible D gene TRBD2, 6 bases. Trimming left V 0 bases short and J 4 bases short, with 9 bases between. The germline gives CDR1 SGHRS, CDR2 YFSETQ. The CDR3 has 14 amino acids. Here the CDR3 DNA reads TGCGCCAGCAGCTTGGCGGGAGACCCAGATACGCAGTATTTT. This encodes CASSLAGDPDTQYF.

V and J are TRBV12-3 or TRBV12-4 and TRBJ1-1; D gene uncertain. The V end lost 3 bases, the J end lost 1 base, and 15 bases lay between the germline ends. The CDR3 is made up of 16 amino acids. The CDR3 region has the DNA TGTGCCAGCAGTTTTCACCATGAAGGGAGGAACACTGAAGCTTTCTTT. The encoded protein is CASSFHHEGRNTEAFF.

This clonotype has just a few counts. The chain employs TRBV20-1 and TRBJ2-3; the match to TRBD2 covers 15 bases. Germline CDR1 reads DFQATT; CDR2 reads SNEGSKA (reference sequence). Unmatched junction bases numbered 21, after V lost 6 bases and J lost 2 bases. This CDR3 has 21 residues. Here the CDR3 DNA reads TGCAGTGCCGCCAACGCTCCGGGACTAGCGGGGGGAACGGCTCCCACAGATACGCAGTATTTT. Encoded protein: CSAANAPGLAGGTAPTDTQYF.

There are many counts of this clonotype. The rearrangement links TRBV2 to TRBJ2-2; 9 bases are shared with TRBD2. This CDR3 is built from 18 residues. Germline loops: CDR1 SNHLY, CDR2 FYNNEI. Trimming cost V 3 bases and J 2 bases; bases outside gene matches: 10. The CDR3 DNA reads TGTGCCAGCAGTGATGGGCTAGCGGGGTGGATTAACACCGGGGAGCTGTTTTTT. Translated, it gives CASSDGLAGWINTGELFF.

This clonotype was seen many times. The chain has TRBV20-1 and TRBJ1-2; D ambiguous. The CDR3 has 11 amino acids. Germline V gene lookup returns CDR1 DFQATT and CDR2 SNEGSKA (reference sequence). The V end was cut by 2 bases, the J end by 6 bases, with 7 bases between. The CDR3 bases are TGCAGTGCTAGACAATGGGATGGCTACACCTTC. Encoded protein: CSARQWDGYTF.

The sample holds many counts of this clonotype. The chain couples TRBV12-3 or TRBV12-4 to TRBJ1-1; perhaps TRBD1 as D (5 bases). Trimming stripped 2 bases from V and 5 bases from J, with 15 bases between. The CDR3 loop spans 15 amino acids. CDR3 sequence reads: CASSLLGALGTEAFF. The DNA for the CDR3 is TGTGCCAGCAGTTTACTCGGGGCCTTAGGGACTGAAGCTTTCTTT.

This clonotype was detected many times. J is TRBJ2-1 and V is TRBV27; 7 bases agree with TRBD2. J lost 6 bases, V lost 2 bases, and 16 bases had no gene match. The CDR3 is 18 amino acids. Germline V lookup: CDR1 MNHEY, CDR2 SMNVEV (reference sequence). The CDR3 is CASSLVSPLAESRNEQFF. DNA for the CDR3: TGTGCCAGCAGTTTAGTAAGCCCCCTAGCGGAGTCGCGCAATGAGCAGTTCTTC.